Below are 6 T cell receptor beta chains sequenced from a single sample in a study of blood T cell repertoires in COVID-19. Assay: immunoSEQ multiplex PCR; the TCRdb copy retains only in-frame clones and omits some. In the table there are fewer than 65,000 clones, roughly 86% of which are singletons. The material sequenced was peripheral blood. The receptors derive from a man aged 60 to 69 with acute or convalescent COVID-19.

This clone was detected only once. Other DNA sequences of this sample code for an identical CDR3. The chain uses TRBV6-5 and TRBJ1-1, with 7 bases fitting TRBD1. The CDR3 consists of 13 residues. The V gene's germline CDR1 is MNHEY and CDR2 SVGAGI. V lost 5 bases and J lost 1; bases outside the gene matches: 1. The CDR3 nucleotides are TGTGCCAGCAGTCGGACAGGGAACACTGAAGCTTTCTTT. Encoded protein: CASSRTGNTEAFF.

This clone was seen once. The chain employs TRBV5-6 and TRBJ2-7; 9 nucleotides agree with TRBD1. The germline V gene has CDR1 SGHDT and CDR2 YYEEEE. This CDR3 has 13 amino acids. The V segment lost 5 bases and the J segment 5 bases; nucleotides outside the gene matches: 5. As DNA, the CDR3 is TGTGCCAGCAGTTCGACAGGGGGGCACGAGCAGTACTTC. This translates into CASSSTGGHEQYF.

This sequence joins TRBV6-6 and TRBJ2-5; TRBD2 aligns across 10 bases. The V gene end was trimmed by 7 bases and the J gene end by 5 bases; junction bases not matched to a gene: 13. Germline lookup yields CDR1 MNHNY and CDR2 SVGAGI (reference sequence). The CDR3 sequence is 16 residues long. CDR3 in amino acids: CASTKMGSGGDETQYF. Here the CDR3 DNA reads TGTGCCAGCACTAAAATGGGGAGCGGGGGGGATGAGACCCAGTACTTC.

This clone has a single count. The gene calls are TRBV6-5 and TRBJ1-1; D might be TRBD1 (5 bases). The V end was cut by 6 bases, the J end by 2 bases, with 10 bases between. Looked up from germline, CDR1 is MNHEY and CDR2 is SVGAGI. There are 13 residues in the CDR3. In DNA, the CDR3 is TGTGCCAGCAGGGGGGGGATAAACACTGAAGCTTTCTTT. This translates into CASRGGINTEAFF.

The rearrangement uses TRBV27 and TRBJ1-5; no clear D gene. Trimming shortened V by 3 bases and J by 5 bases, and 11 bases separated the two germline ends. Germline loops: CDR1 MNHEY, CDR2 SMNVEV (reference sequence). The CDR3 is 14 amino acids. CDR3 bases: TGTGCCAGCAGTTTCAGCGACGGGTATCAGCCCCAGCATTTT. Translated: CASSFSDGYQPQHF.

V gene TRBV7-7 combines with J gene TRBJ2-2; TRBD2 matches at 10 bases. Losses at the gene ends were 5 bases for V and 7 bases for J; bases not matched to a gene: 10. CDR1 is SSHAT and CDR2 is FNYEAQ in the germline V gene (reference sequence). The CDR3 runs 16 residues. CDR3 nucleotides: TGTGCCAGCAGCCGGCTAGCGGGGGCCTACGGCGGGGAGCTGTTTTTT. Encoded protein: CASSRLAGAYGGELFF.